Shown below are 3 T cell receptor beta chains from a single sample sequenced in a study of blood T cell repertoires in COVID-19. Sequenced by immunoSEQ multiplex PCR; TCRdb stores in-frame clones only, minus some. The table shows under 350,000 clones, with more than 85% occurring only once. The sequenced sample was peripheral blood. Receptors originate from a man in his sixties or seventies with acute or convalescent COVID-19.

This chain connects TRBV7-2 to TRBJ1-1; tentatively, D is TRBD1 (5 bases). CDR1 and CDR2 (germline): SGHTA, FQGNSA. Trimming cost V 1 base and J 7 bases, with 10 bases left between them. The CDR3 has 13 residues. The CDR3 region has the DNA TGTGCCAGCAGCTTAGGGCCAGGGTTTGAAGCTTTCTTT. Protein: CASSLGPGFEAFF.

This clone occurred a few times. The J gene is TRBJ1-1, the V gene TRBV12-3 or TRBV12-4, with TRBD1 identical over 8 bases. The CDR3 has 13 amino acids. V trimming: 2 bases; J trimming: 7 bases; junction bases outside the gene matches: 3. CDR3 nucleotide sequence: TGTGCCAGCAGTTTAAGACAGGGGCGTGAAGCTTTCTTT. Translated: CASSLRQGREAFF.

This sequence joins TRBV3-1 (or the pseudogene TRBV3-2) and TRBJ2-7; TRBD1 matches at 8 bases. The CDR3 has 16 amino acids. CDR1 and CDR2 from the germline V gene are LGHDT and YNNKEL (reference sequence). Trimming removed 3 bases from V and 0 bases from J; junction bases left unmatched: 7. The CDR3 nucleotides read TGTGCCAGCAGCCAGACCGGGACAGGATCCTCCTACGAGCAGTACTTC. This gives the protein CASSQTGTGSSYEQYF.